This entry concerns a single T cell receptor beta chain. The antigen is undetermined. The germline CDR1 and CDR2 sequences are WNHNN and SYGVQD (reference sequence). Losses at the gene ends were 5 bases for V and 2 bases for J; bases not matched to a gene: 10. The CDR3 has 16 amino acids. Researchers ran the PCR with 60 Vbeta and 13 Jbeta primers. Clones were read by immunoSEQ multiplex PCR, and TCRdb kept only the in-frame ones, dropping some. This repertoire comprises 200,000 to 250,000 clones; its ten largest clones make up 0.9% to 1.4%. This record belongs to a study of cytomegalovirus exposure and HLA in healthy donors. Looking at the study overall: Earlier work reported 110 million or so unique TCR beta sequences from about 170 million T cells. Study-level results: In a later analysis, V- and J-gene trimming of beta chains associated with a DCLRE1C missense variant, replicated independently. Most TCR sequences proved rare, with some public TCRs found in many donors. Researchers counted some 150 TCR beta chains as cytomegalovirus-associated.

This clonotype originated in a girl aged 2-9 years in good health and CMV-seropositive. This rearrangement joins TRBV10-1 to TRBJ2-3, with 7 bases lining up with TRBD2. Input material: PBMCs. The CDR3 bases are TGCGCCAGCAGTAATAGCCCGGGAGGTTTCACAGATACGCAGTATTTT. This codes for CASSNSPGGFTDTQYF.